The rows below give T cell receptor beta chains drawn from one sample of a study of cytomegalovirus exposure and HLA in healthy donors. Data came from immunoSEQ multiplex PCR; TCRdb stores just in-frame clones and leaves some out. This sample has about 110,000 clones; more than 70% occur once, and the top ten carry less than 2.5%. The specimen sequenced was PBMCs. The receptors stem from a man between 18 and 35 years old in good health and CMV-seronegative. CDR3s include the opening cysteine and the closing phenylalanine or tryptophan. The order of the fields is V gene, clone size, J gene, D gene, CDR3 DNA, CDR3 protein. The D gene is left open where the match is weak. Clone sizes are given selectively: once, few, many, or a class where the clone is expanded.

TRBV6-4	few	TRBJ2-3	TRBD2	TGTGCCAGCAGTGCTAGCGGGGGGGCCACAGATACGCAGTATTTT	CASSASGGATDTQYF
TRBV5-4	NA	TRBJ1-1	TRBD1	TGTGCCAGCAGCCTAGGGACAGGGGGGAACACTGAAGCTTTCTTT	CASSLGTGGNTEAFF
TRBV4-2	few	TRBJ1-4	TRBD1	TGTGCCAGCAGCCTCCGACGAGGGACAGGGGGGAATTCGGATGAAAAACTGTTTTTT	CASSLRRGTGGNSDEKLFF
TRBV5-4	NA	TRBJ1-1	TRBD1	TGTGCCAGCAGCCGGGGACAGACTGAAGCTTTCTTT	CASSRGQTEAFF
TRBV5-4	NA	TRBJ2-7	NA	TGTGCCACCCGCCCCCGACAGGCAACCACCTACGAGCAGTACTTC	CATRPRQATTYEQYF
TRBV6-5	few	TRBJ1-5	TRBD1	TGTGCCAGCAGCGGGACAGGGGGAAGCAATCAGCCCCAGCATTTT	CASSGTGGSNQPQHF
TRBV6-1	NA	TRBJ1-6	TRBD1	TGTGCCAGCAGGGCCGGGACAGGGGCTAATTCACCCCTCCACTTT	CASRAGTGANSPLHF
TRBV7-2	NA	TRBJ1-1	NA	TGTGCCAGCAGCTTAGCGGACCGCCGAACAGGGATGGTATACACTGAAGCTTTCTTT	CASSLADRRTGMVYTEAFF
TRBV18	NA	TRBJ1-2	TRBD1	TGTGCCAGCTCACCTCCGGGACAGGGTTCGGGCGGCTACACCTTC	CASSPPGQGSGGYTF
TRBV28	NA	TRBJ2-7	TRBD1	TGTGCCAGCAGTTTCTCCGGGACAGGTCTGTACGAGCAGTACTTC	CASSFSGTGLYEQYF
TRBV7-9	NA	TRBJ2-1	TRBD2	TGTGCCAGCAGCTTAGTTCTAGCGGGGGGGCCCGTTGAGCAGTTCTTC	CASSLVLAGGPVEQFF
TRBV5-4	few	TRBJ1-4	NA	TGTGCCAGCAGCTGGGGTGGCAGGGGCAATGAAAAACTGTTTTTT	CASSWGGRGNEKLFF
TRBV5-1	NA	TRBJ2-3	NA	TGCGCCAGCAGCTTCAGCAGGGGAACAGATACGCAGTATTTT	CASSFSRGTDTQYF
TRBV27	NA	TRBJ1-5	NA	TGTGCCAGCAGTTTATCGGCAGGGGCTAGGGCGAGGCAGCCCCAGCATTTT	CASSLSAGARARQPQHF
TRBV29-1	NA	TRBJ1-2	TRBD1	TGCAGCGCAAAGGGACAGTCAACTAACTATGGCTACACCTTC	CSAKGQSTNYGYTF
TRBV6-6	once	TRBJ2-3	NA	TGTGCCAGCAGGCCCGGACGGGAATACACAGATACGCAGTATTTT	CASRPGREYTDTQYF
TRBV6-1	few	TRBJ1-5	NA	TGTGCCAGCAGTGTTAGTGAGGGCAATCAGCCCCAGCATTTT	CASSVSEGNQPQHF
TRBV7-9	NA	TRBJ1-2	NA	TGTGCCAGCAGTCCTTTGGCGCCCGGGAGCTACACCTTC	CASSPLAPGSYTF
TRBV19	NA	TRBJ2-2	TRBD2	TGTGCCAGTTCTAGACTAGCGGGGGACACCGGGGAGCTGTTTTTT	CASSRLAGDTGELFF
TRBV2	NA	TRBJ2-7	TRBD1	TGTGCCATCTTTTCAGGAAAGGGACAGAGCTCCTACGAGCAGTACTTC	CAIFSGKGQSSYEQYF
TRBV4-3	NA	TRBJ2-2	TRBD2	TGCGCCAGCAGCCAATCGGGACTAGGTGTCGCCGGGGAGCTGTTTTTT	CASSQSGLGVAGELFF
TRBV27	NA	TRBJ2-1	TRBD2	TGTGCCAGCAGTTTATCGGCTAGCGGGGGCTCTAATGAGCAGTTCTTC	CASSLSASGGSNEQFF
TRBV9	once	TRBJ1-5	NA	TGTGCCAGCAGCGTAGGGCCGGGGGGCGATCAGCCCCAGCATTTT	CASSVGPGGDQPQHF
TRBV7-9	once	TRBJ2-3	NA	TGTTCCAGCAGCTTAGCAGGGAGAGCGGATACGCAGTATTTT	CSSSLAGRADTQYF
TRBV14	NA	TRBJ2-1	TRBD2	TGTGCCAGCAGCCAGACTAGCGGGGGAGGCAATGAGCAGTTCTTC	CASSQTSGGGNEQFF
TRBV13	NA	TRBJ1-4	NA	TGTGCCAGCAGCTCGACGACAGAAACTAATGAAAAACTGTTTTTT	CASSSTTETNEKLFF
TRBV5-1	once	TRBJ2-1	TRBD2	TGCGCCAGCAGCTGGGGACTAGCGGGGCTAAGCTCCTACAATGAGCAGTTCTTC	CASSWGLAGLSSYNEQFF
TRBV7-9	NA	TRBJ1-1	NA	TGTGCCAGCAGCTTATGGGCCGAAAACACTGAAGCTTTCTTT	CASSLWAENTEAFF
TRBV2	NA	TRBJ1-2	NA	TGTGCCAGCAGTGAGGAGGATTACTATGGCTACACCTTC	CASSEEDYYGYTF
TRBV6-1	few	TRBJ1-5	TRBD1	TGTGCCAGCAGTAGCGGGACAGGGCGCAATCAGCCCCAGCATTTT	CASSSGTGRNQPQHF
TRBV7-3	NA	TRBJ1-2	NA	TGTGCCAGCAGCTTAGATGTCAGCGGATATGGCTACACCTTC	CASSLDVSGYGYTF
TRBV5-1	few	TRBJ1-5	NA	TGCGCCAGCAGCATACAGGGTGATAGGGATCAGCCCCAGCATTTT	CASSIQGDRDQPQHF
TRBV2	once	TRBJ1-2	TRBD1	TGTGCCAGCACCATACTACAGGGGGCGCAGAATGGCTACACCTTC	CASTILQGAQNGYTF
TRBV4-3	NA	TRBJ2-1	TRBD2	TGCGCCAGCAGCCAAGGGACTAGCGGGGGGTCACAGTTCTTC	CASSQGTSGGSQFF
TRBV9	few	TRBJ1-4	NA	TGTGCCAGCAGCGTAGTGGCAGGTCATGGCGAAAAACTGTTTTTT	CASSVVAGHGEKLFF
TRBV4-1	NA	TRBJ1-4	TRBD1	TGCGCCAGCAGCCAAGATAGATTAGTAGGTGGACAGGGGAGTAAAAAACTGTTTTTT	CASSQDRLVGGQGSKKLFF
TRBV10-3	many	TRBJ2-7	NA	TGTGCCATCAGAAACGGGGACTACGAGCAGTACTTC	CAIRNGDYEQYF
TRBV6-1	few	TRBJ1-1	NA	TGTGCCAGCAGTGAAGTACGGACTGAAGCTTTCTTT	CASSEVRTEAFF
TRBV7-9	NA	TRBJ1-3	NA	TGTGCCAGCAGCCTAAACAGGAACACCATATATTTT	CASSLNRNTIYF
TRBV6-5	NA	TRBJ2-7	TRBD1	TGTGCCAGCAGGGGGACAGCCGCTAACGAGCAGTACTTC	CASRGTAANEQYF
TRBV11-2	NA	TRBJ2-7	NA	TGTGCCAGCAGCCCCAGGCCTCCATTGACCGGTGAGCAGTACTTC	CASSPRPPLTGEQYF
TRBV9	once	TRBJ2-2	NA	TGTGCCAGCAGCCCATGGAGCACCGGGGAGCTGTTTTTT	CASSPWSTGELFF
TRBV13	few	TRBJ1-1	NA	TGTGCCAGCGCACCAGGGGAATTTTTGAAGAACACTGAAGCTTTCTTT	CASAPGEFLKNTEAFF
TRBV5-6	few	TRBJ2-7	TRBD2	TGTGCCAGCAGCTTGCCTAGCGGCCTCGAGCAGTACTTC	CASSLPSGLEQYF
TRBV18	once	TRBJ2-1	TRBD1	TGTGCCAGCTCACCACCCCGGGACAGGGGGCCCAATGAGCAGTTCTTC	CASSPPRDRGPNEQFF
TRBV4-2	NA	TRBJ2-2	NA	TGTGCCAGCAGCCAAGGCCGGGCCCGAGGGCCCGGGGAGCTGTTTTTT	CASSQGRARGPGELFF
TRBV25-1	NA	TRBJ2-2	NA	TGTGCCAGCAGTGTTTCATCCACCGGGGAGCTGTTTTTT	CASSVSSTGELFF
TRBV9	NA	TRBJ2-7	NA	TGTGCCAGCAGCGTAGATGGCGGACTATTCCCTGGCTACGAGCAGTACTTC	CASSVDGGLFPGYEQYF
TRBV2	NA	TRBJ2-7	TRBD1	TGTGCCAGCAGTGGGGAATATAGGGACAGGGGGGTTTTACGCGAGCAGTACTTC	CASSGEYRDRGVLREQYF
TRBV20-1	NA	TRBJ2-2	NA	TGCAGTGCTAGCCGGACCGGGGAGCTGTTTTTT	CSASRTGELFF
TRBV28	NA	TRBJ1-1	NA	TGTGCCAGCATAAGAAGACAAAACACTGAAGCTTTCTTT	CASIRRQNTEAFF
TRBV2	NA	TRBJ1-1	NA	TGTGCCAGCAGTTGGGGCCATAACACTGAAGCTTTCTTT	CASSWGHNTEAFF
TRBV7-9	NA	TRBJ2-5	NA	TGTGCCAGCAGCTTAATTACAGGGCAAGAGACCCAGTACTTC	CASSLITGQETQYF
TRBV2	NA	TRBJ1-5	NA	TGTGCCAGCAGTGTCAGGGTCTGGCAGCCCCAGCATTTT	CASSVRVWQPQHF
TRBV28	NA	TRBJ1-5	TRBD1	TGTGCCAGCAGCCCACCCGGGACAGGGGTGGGTCAGCCCCAGCATTTT	CASSPPGTGVGQPQHF
TRBV6-5	NA	TRBJ2-5	NA	TGTGCCAGCAGTTACTCGACCGGGAGAGAAGAGACCCAGTACTTC	CASSYSTGREETQYF
TRBV2	once	TRBJ2-1	NA	TGTGCCAGCGGTATCTATAATGAGCAGTTCTTC	CASGIYNEQFF